At least ten counts were recorded for the clone carrying this T cell receptor (beta chain). These data come from a study of T-cell reconstitution after alpha-beta-depleted transplantation in children. The CDR3 is made up of 15 amino acids. Trimming removed 6 bases at V and 0 bases at J, with 15 bases between. TCRbeta library preparation incorporated unique molecular identifiers. TCRdb redid the calling of the PCR reads with MiXCR, one entry per CDR3 protein. The sample lists about a million distinct CDR3 sequences, less than 30% occurring once. This TCR derives from a boy younger than two who had a stem cell transplant for SCID, so the T cells may come from the graft donor. This chain links TRBV12-3 or TRBV12-4 with TRBJ2-7; D is undetermined. Sequences were derived from PBMCs, mostly from graft donor cells, sampled 360 days after TCRalphabeta/CD19-depleted stem cell transplant. The CDR3 sequence: CASSLTGPSSYEQYF. CDR3 in DNA: TGTGCCAGCAGCTTAACTGGACCGAGCTCCTACGAGCAGTACTTC.